These 31 T cell receptor beta chains were sequenced from one sample in a study of shared clonotypes between healthy human individuals. TCRdb keeps only in-frame clones here, not all; method: immunoSEQ multiplex PCR. The sample has approximately 2,000,000 clones; less than 95% are singletons. Sequenced sample: naive CD4+ T cells from PBMCs. Indicated subset: CD45RA+ positively selected. These receptors came from a man between 18 and 35 years old in good health. Some clones in this sample may be carry-over from other donors' samples.

V and J are TRBV7-2 and TRBJ1-4; D is unresolved. The CDR3 contains 15 residues. With 3 bases removed from V and 0 bases from J, the gap between germline ends came to 8 bases. CDR1 and CDR2 from the germline V gene are SGHTA and FQGNSA. The DNA of the CDR3 is TGTGCCAGCAGCTTTCTGCAGGCAACTAATGAAAAACTGTTTTTT. Residues: CASSFLQATNEKLFF. The full variable domain, rest sourced from reference TRBV7-2 and TRBJ1-4, is GAGVSQSPSNKVTEKGKDVELRCDPISGHTALYWYRQSLGQGLEFLIYFQGNSAPDKSGLPSDRFSAERTGGSVSTLTIQRTQQEDSAVYLCASSFLQATNEKLFFGSGTQLSVL.

In its sample, this clone was seen once. The V call is TRBV6-5, the J call TRBJ1-1; TRBD1 might be the D (5 bases). The ends were cut back, 6 bases at V and 3 bases at J, with 14 bases in the middle. The length of the CDR3 is 14 residues. The germline CDR1 and CDR2 sequences are MNHEY and SVGAGI. In DNA, the CDR3 is TGTGCCAGCAGACCACCGGGGGTGGACACTGAAGCTTTCTTT. Protein sequence: CASRPPGVDTEAFF.

This chain joins TRBV7-2 and TRBJ1-4; 7 nucleotides agree with TRBD1. From germline, CDR1 is SGHTA and CDR2 FQGNSA. The trim removed 2 bases at V and 10 bases at J, leaving 13 bases unmatched. CDR3 size: 16 residues. CDR3 amino acids: CASSLSVSTGSVKLFF. CDR3 coding DNA: TGTGCCAGCAGCTTATCTGTCTCGACAGGGTCCGTAAAACTGTTTTTT.

The rearrangement joins TRBV28 to TRBJ2-2, with TRBD1 matching 8 bases. J lost 1 base, V lost 10 bases, and 14 bases had no gene match. This CDR3 comprises 17 residues. Per the germline V gene, CDR1 is MDHEN and CDR2 is SYDVKM. The CDR3 nucleotides read TGTGCCACCGATTTGGGGCAGGGGGCGAGGAACACCGGGGAGCTGTTTTTT. It is translated as CATDLGQGARNTGELFF.

In this sample, this clone turned up a few times. In DNA, the CDR3 is TGTGCCAGCAGATTCTCGGGACAGACAGAAGCTTTCTTT. This gives the protein CASRFSGQTEAFF. The chain joins TRBV4-2 to TRBJ1-1; 7 bases map to TRBD1. V dropped 6 bases and J dropped 8; count of bases not matched to a gene: 9. Per the germline V gene, CDR1 is LGHNA and CDR2 is YNFKEQ. The CDR3 is made up of 13 amino acids.

The chain recombines TRBV5-4 with TRBJ2-5, with TRBD2 as a possible D gene (5 bases). There are 12 residues in the CDR3. The germline V gene has CDR1 SGHNT and CDR2 YYREEE (reference sequence). The germline V and J ends were trimmed by 4 bases and 8 bases, with 12 bases remaining between them. The CDR3 spells CASSPDTGTQYF. In DNA form, the CDR3 reads TGTGCCAGCAGCCCCGACACGGGAACCCAGTACTTC.

This chain uses TRBV6-4 with TRBJ2-5, with a possible D match to TRBD1 (6 bases). From germline, CDR1 is MRHNA and CDR2 SNTAGT. There are 13 residues in the CDR3. V shed 6 bases and J shed 5 bases, with 13 bases lying between them. The CDR3 reads CASSQQGGETQYF. The CDR3 nucleotides read TGTGCCAGCAGCCAACAGGGCGGCGAGACCCAGTACTTC.

The chain uses TRBV5-1 and TRBJ2-6; D ambiguous. The CDR3 extends over 16 amino acids. Germline V CDR1 and CDR2: SGHRS, YFSETQ. The V gene lost 4 bases and the J gene lost 7 bases, with 18 bases spanning the gap. The CDR3, as DNA: TGCGCCAGCAGCCCCACAGTTACTCTGGGAGCCAACGTCCTGACTTTC. Its translation: CASSPTVTLGANVLTF. Full variable domain (outside the CDR3, taken from reference TRBV5-1 and TRBJ2-6): KAGVTQTPRYLIKTRGQQVTLSCSPISGHRSVSWYQQTPGQGLQFLFEYFSETQRNKGNFPGRFSGRQFSNSRSEMNVSTLELGDSALYLCASSPTVTLGANVLTFGAGSRLTVL.

The rearrangement links TRBV5-1 to TRBJ1-1; D is uncertain. CDR3 size: 14 residues. CDR1 and CDR2 (germline): SGHRS, YFSETQ. Trimming stripped 4 bases from V and 1 base from J, with 11 bases between. The CDR3 sequence: CASSVLPRNTEAFF. In DNA form, the CDR3 reads TGCGCCAGCAGCGTCCTACCGCGGAACACTGAAGCTTTCTTT.

V is TRBV7-2 and J is TRBJ2-7; 8 bases are shared with TRBD1. Germline assignment: CDR1 SGHTA and CDR2 FQGNSA. V was clipped by 5 bases and J by 3 bases; unmatched bases: 6. The CDR3 has 14 residues. This CDR3 is CASSPNRGVYEQYF. The CDR3, as DNA: TGTGCCAGCAGCCCTAACAGGGGGGTCTACGAGCAGTACTTC.

This clone was found once. The V gene is TRBV19, the J gene TRBJ2-3; D perhaps matches TRBD2 (6 bases). Trimming left V 3 bases short and J 10 bases short, with 11 bases between. The length of the CDR3 is 12 residues. Germline V lookup: CDR1 LNHDA, CDR2 SQIVND (reference sequence). The CDR3 sequence is CASSIGGSAQYF. The CDR3, as DNA: TGTGCCAGTAGTATCGGGGGTAGCGCGCAGTATTTT.

This chain uses TRBV10-3 with TRBJ1-2; TRBD1 aligns across 11 bases. The V gene's germline CDR1 is ENHRY and CDR2 SYGVKD. The J segment lost 5 bases and the V segment lost 0 bases, leaving 2 bases of the junction unmatched. The CDR3 spans 15 residues. CDR3: CAISESGTGGYGYTF. The CDR3 DNA follows: TGTGCCATCAGTGAGTCGGGGACAGGGGGATATGGCTACACCTTC.

On this clone itself: Germline is not matched at one junction end, which may reflect a read error. The chain couples TRBV5-1 to TRBJ1-1, with 9 bases matching TRBD1. The CDR3 extends over 15 amino acids. From germline, CDR1 is SGHRS and CDR2 YFSETQ. CDR3 coding DNA: TGCGCCAGCAGCGCGAACCCGGGACAGGGATTTACAGCCATCTTT. Translated: CASSANPGQGFTAIF.

V usage is TRBV5-1 and J usage is TRBJ2-5; 8 bases match TRBD1. The CDR3 contains 15 residues. The germline CDR1 and CDR2 sequences are SGHRS and YFSETQ. V lost 4 bases, J lost 5 bases, and 10 bases stayed unmatched. The CDR3 nucleotides are TGCGCCAGCAGCCCGGGGACAGGCAAAAGGGAGACCCAGTACTTC. This gives the protein CASSPGTGKRETQYF.

This chain joins TRBV28 and TRBJ1-4; possible D gene TRBD1, 6 bases. Trimming pared 6 bases from V and 7 bases from J, leaving 18 bases between. The CDR3 consists of 15 residues. Germline CDR1 reads MDHEN; CDR2 reads SYDVKM. CDR3 DNA: TGTGCCAGCAGCCAACGGCAGGGGTTGGGTGAAAAACTGTTTTTT. Translation: CASSQRQGLGEKLFF.

A word on this clone: Within the sample, other DNA sequences also encode this same CDR3. The chain carries TRBV5-1 and TRBJ2-1; 13 bases are shared with TRBD2. Germline CDR1 and CDR2: SGHRS and YFSETQ. V was pared by 0 bases and J by 3 bases, with 0 bases of the junction left unmatched. This CDR3 has 16 amino acids. This CDR3 is CASSLGTSGGYNEQFF. DNA for the CDR3: TGCGCCAGCAGCTTGGGGACTAGCGGGGGCTACAATGAGCAGTTCTTC.

The V and J genes are TRBV7-9 and TRBJ2-5; 7 nucleotides match TRBD2. The CDR3 is made up of 16 amino acids. CDR1 and CDR2 (germline): SEHNR, FQNEAQ (reference sequence). The V and J ends lost 2 bases and 2 bases, in that order; junction bases with no gene match: 8. CDR3 in DNA: TGTGCCAGCAGCTTATCAAAAGGGAGGGCGCAAGAGACCCAGTACTTC. Its protein product is CASSLSKGRAQETQYF.

This rearrangement joins TRBV27 to TRBJ2-7; no firm D call. Trimming cost V 5 bases and J 2 bases, with 16 bases left between them. The CDR3 is 15 amino acids. Germline V gives CDR1 MNHEY, CDR2 SMNVEV (reference sequence). The CDR3: CASSLVAGRAYEQYF. The CDR3 DNA sequence: TGTGCCAGCAGTCTGGTTGCAGGACGGGCCTACGAGCAGTACTTC.

This clone was seen only once. The J gene is TRBJ2-3, the V gene TRBV5-1, with D possibly TRBD2 on 6 matching bases. This CDR3 has 16 residues. Trimming left V 0 bases short and J 0 bases short, with 11 bases between. Germline CDR1 reads SGHRS; CDR2 reads YFSETQ. CDR3 sequence: CASSLADYPSTDTQYF. The CDR3 nucleotides read TGCGCCAGCAGCTTGGCGGACTACCCTAGCACAGATACGCAGTATTTT.

The gene calls are TRBV28 and TRBJ1-2, with 7 bases aligning to TRBD1. This CDR3 is 14 amino acids long. CDR1 and CDR2 from the germline V gene are MDHEN and SYDVKM. V dropped 5 bases and J dropped 4; count of bases not matched to a gene: 7. CDR3 loop: CASSPTAGGYGYTF. The CDR3 nucleotides are TGTGCCAGCAGTCCGACAGCAGGGGGCTATGGCTACACCTTC.

The CDR3 spells CASSSISGRNYEQYF. DNA of the CDR3: TGTGCCAGCAGCTCCATAAGCGGGAGAAACTACGAGCAGTACTTC. The rearrangement uses TRBV11-2 and TRBJ2-7, with TRBD2 matching over 8 bases. Germline CDR1 reads SGHAT; CDR2 reads FQNNGV. V was pared by 4 bases and J by 3 bases, with 8 bases of the junction left unmatched. This CDR3 spans 15 amino acids. Supplemented by reference TRBV11-2 and TRBJ2-7, the full variable domain reads EAGVAQSPRYKIIEKRQSVAFWCNPISGHATLYWYQQILGQGPKLLIQFQNNGVVDDSQLPKDRFSAERLKGVDSTLKIQPAKLEDSAVYLCASSSISGRNYEQYFGPGTRLTVT.

The chain is built from TRBV18 and TRBJ1-1, with TRBD1 matching 10 bases. Looked up from germline, CDR1 is KGHSH and CDR2 is LQKENI. CDR3 length equals 15 residues. Trimming took 3 bases from V and 5 from J; bases not matched to a gene: 6. The CDR3: CASSPLGTGETEAFF. For the CDR3, the DNA is TGTGCCAGCTCACCTCTAGGGACAGGGGAAACTGAAGCTTTCTTT.

The CDR3 region has the DNA TGTGCCAGCAGCTTAGCGGGCGGGAGGGCCGGTGAGCAGTTCTTC. It codes for CASSLAGGRAGEQFF. The J gene is TRBJ2-1, the V gene TRBV7-9; 9 positions agree with TRBD2. Germline values: CDR1 SEHNR, CDR2 FQNEAQ (reference sequence). V gave up 0 bases and J gave up 9 bases; unmatched junction bases: 6. CDR3 length: 15 amino acids.

In DNA form, the CDR3 reads TGTGCCAGCAGCGTCCCGGGACTAGCGACCGTCGGTGAGCAGTTCTTC. Translating gives CASSVPGLATVGEQFF. This rearrangement joins TRBV9 to TRBJ2-1; 10 bases align to TRBD2. V was clipped by 2 bases and J by 9 bases; unmatched bases: 11. CDR3 size: 16 residues. Germline V gene sequence: CDR1 SGDLS, CDR2 YYNGEE.

This rearrangement joins TRBV6-6 to TRBJ2-2, with a tentative D call TRBD2 (5 bases). CDR1 and CDR2 from the germline V gene are MNHNY and SVGAGI (reference sequence). The length of the CDR3 is 13 residues. V lost 10 bases to trimming and J lost 7 bases, with 16 bases between them. CDR3 sequence: CAIAEAAGGELFF. CDR3 in DNA: TGTGCCATTGCGGAGGCAGCCGGCGGGGAGCTGTTTTTT.

This rearrangement joins TRBV5-6 to TRBJ2-3, with no clear D. The CDR3 consists of 13 residues. V lost 0 bases and J lost 6, with 8 bases in between. From germline, CDR1 is SGHDT and CDR2 YYEEEE. This chain's CDR3 is CASSLEVSDTQYF. The CDR3 nucleotides are TGTGCCAGCAGCTTGGAAGTTTCGGATACGCAGTATTTT.

The chain recombines TRBV2 with TRBJ2-7; D not certain. Germline V lookup: CDR1 SNHLY, CDR2 FYNNEI. The CDR3 spans 15 residues. The ends were cut back, 6 bases at V and 5 bases at J, with 20 bases in the middle. For the CDR3, the DNA is TGTGCCAGCAGGGGCGGACCCCCCCCTGCGAACGAGCAGTACTTC. This encodes CASRGGPPPANEQYF.

J is TRBJ1-1 and V is TRBV5-6; 7 nucleotides match TRBD1. J gave up 5 bases and V 2 bases, and 6 bases lay outside the gene matches. Per germline, CDR1 SGHDT and CDR2 YYEEEE. The CDR3 runs 14 residues. The CDR3 DNA sequence: TGTGCCAGCAGCTTACAGGGGCGAGGAACTGAAGCTTTCTTT. Residues: CASSLQGRGTEAFF.

CDR3 amino acids: CASSPPGWDEQYF. CDR3 coding DNA: TGTGCCAGCTCACCACCGGGGTGGGACGAGCAGTACTTC. The chain links TRBV18 to TRBJ2-7; unclear D gene. Germline CDR1 is KGHSH and CDR2 is LQKENI. The CDR3 is 13 residues long. V was cut by 0 bases and J by 5 bases, with 8 bases left in between.

This sequence joins TRBV5-4 and TRBJ2-3, with 8 bases fitting TRBD2. Germline CDR1 reads SGHNT; CDR2 reads YYREEE (reference sequence). The V segment lost 1 base and the J segment 5 bases; nucleotides outside the gene matches: 6. CDR3 length equals 15 residues. The CDR3 sequence is CASSLTSAGEDTQYF. In DNA form, the CDR3 reads TGTGCCAGCAGCTTGACCTCAGCGGGAGAAGATACGCAGTATTTT.

This chain joins TRBV16 and TRBJ1-2; tentatively, D is TRBD1 (5 bases). This CDR3 comprises 16 residues. V lost 1 base, J lost 1 base, and 13 bases lay in between. Germline V CDR1 and CDR2: KGHSY, FQNENV. In DNA, the CDR3 is TGTGCCAGCAGCCAATATAGTGACAGAATTAACTATGGCTACACCTTC. This translates into CASSQYSDRINYGYTF.